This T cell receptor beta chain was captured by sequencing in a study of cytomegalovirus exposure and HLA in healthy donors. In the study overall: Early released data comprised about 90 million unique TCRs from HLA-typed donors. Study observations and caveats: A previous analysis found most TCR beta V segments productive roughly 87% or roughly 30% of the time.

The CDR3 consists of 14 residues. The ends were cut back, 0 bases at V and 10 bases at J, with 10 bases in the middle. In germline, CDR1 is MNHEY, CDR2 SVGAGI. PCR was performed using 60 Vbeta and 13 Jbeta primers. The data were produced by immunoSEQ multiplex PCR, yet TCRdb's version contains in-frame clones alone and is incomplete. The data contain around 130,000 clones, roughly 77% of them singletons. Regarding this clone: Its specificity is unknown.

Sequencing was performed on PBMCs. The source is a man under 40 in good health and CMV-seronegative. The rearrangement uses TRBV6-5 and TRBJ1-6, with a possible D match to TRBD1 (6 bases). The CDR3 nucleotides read TGTGCCAGCAGTTACTCTCAGGGGTACTCACCCCTCCACTTT. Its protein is CASSYSQGYSPLHF.